This T cell receptor beta chain was profiled in a study of cytomegalovirus exposure and HLA in healthy donors. This PCR relied on a set of 60 Vbeta primers and 13 Jbeta primers. Only in-frame clones appear in the TCRdb table, and some are missing; sequencing was by immunoSEQ multiplex PCR. This table has 150,000 to 200,000 clones, approximately 80% appearing once. This CDR3 region has 15 residues. Germline CDR1 and CDR2: MNHEY and SVGAGI. V shed 2 bases and J shed 3 bases, with 14 bases lying between them. This clone was seen more than once but under ten times. Specimen: PBMCs. V usage is TRBV6-5 and J usage is TRBJ2-7, with D perhaps TRBD2 (6 bases). This receptor was identified in a man aged 18 to 29 in good health and CMV-seronegative. The CDR3 spells CASSYEAGPNYEQYF. DNA for the CDR3: TGTGCCAGCAGTTACGAAGCGGGCCCAAACTACGAGCAGTACTTC.